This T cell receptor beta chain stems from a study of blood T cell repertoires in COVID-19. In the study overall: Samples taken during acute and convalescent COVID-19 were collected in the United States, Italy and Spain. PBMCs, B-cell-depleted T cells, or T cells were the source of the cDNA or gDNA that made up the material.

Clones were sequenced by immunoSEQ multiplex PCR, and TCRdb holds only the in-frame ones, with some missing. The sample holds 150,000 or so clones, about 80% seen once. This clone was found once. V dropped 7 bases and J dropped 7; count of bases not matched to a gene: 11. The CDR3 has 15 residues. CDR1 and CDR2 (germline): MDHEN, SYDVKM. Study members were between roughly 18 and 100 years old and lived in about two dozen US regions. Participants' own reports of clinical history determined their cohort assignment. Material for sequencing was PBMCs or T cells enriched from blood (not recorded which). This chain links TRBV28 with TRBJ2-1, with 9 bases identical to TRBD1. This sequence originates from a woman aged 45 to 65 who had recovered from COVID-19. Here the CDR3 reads CASTPGTGLRNEQFF. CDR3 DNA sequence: TGTGCCAGCACCCCCGGGACAGGGTTACGGAATGAGCAGTTCTTC.